A single sample gave rise to the 27 T cell receptor beta chains below, sequenced in a study of T cell repertoires in cytomegalovirus infection. These receptors' targets are unknown. From the reads, TCRdb called clonotypes with MiXCR, one entry per CDR3 protein. Among about 770,000 distinct CDR3 sequences listed, 25% to 30% were seen once. This material consisted of cultured CD8+ T cells from PBMCs, taken from culture after CMV antigen stimulation. The origin of the receptors is a human donor in good health (CMV status not recorded). Some clones in this sample may be carry-over from other donors' samples.

The V call is TRBV5-6, the J call TRBJ1-1, with 12 bases matching TRBD1. With V trimmed by 4 bases and J by 4 bases, 8 bases remained unmatched. Germline assignment: CDR1 SGHDT and CDR2 YYEEEE. This CDR3 has 16 amino acids. The CDR3 DNA sequence: TGTGCCAGCAGCCCCTGGGACAGGGGGCCAATCACTGAAGCTTTCTTT. Protein product: CASSPWDRGPITEAFF.

This clonotype was seen more than once but under ten times. J is TRBJ1-4 and V is TRBV6-6, with 8 bases that match TRBD1. The V gene's germline CDR1 is MNHNY and CDR2 SVGAGI (reference sequence). Losses at the gene ends were 7 bases for V and 4 bases for J; bases not matched to a gene: 5. CDR3 size: 14 residues. CDR3 residues: CASTTTGDNEKLFF. CDR3 nucleotide sequence: TGTGCCAGCACGACGACAGGGGATAATGAAAAACTGTTTTTT.

This clonotype was observed many times. V and J are TRBV6-1 and TRBJ1-2, with unresolved D. Deletions cut 7 bases from V and 5 bases from J, with 23 bases between. There are 16 residues in the CDR3. Germline CDR1 is MNHNS and CDR2 is SASEGT. This CDR3 reads CASTEQLGWAVYGYTF. DNA of the CDR3: TGTGCCAGCACCGAACAGCTAGGGTGGGCGGTATATGGCTACACCTTC.

The chain employs TRBV20-1 and TRBJ2-3; D ambiguous. The CDR3 loop spans 16 amino acids. CDR1 is DFQATT, CDR2 SNEGSKA, per germline (reference sequence). With 1 base removed from V and 1 base from J, the gap between germline ends came to 15 bases. CDR3: CSARVQWGLRTDTQYF. The CDR3 nucleotides read TGCAGTGCTAGAGTCCAGTGGGGTCTGCGCACAGATACGCAGTATTTT.

The V gene is TRBV4-1, the J gene TRBJ1-6; D is ambiguous. In germline, CDR1 is MGHRA, CDR2 YSYEKL. The V gene lost 1 base and the J gene lost 7 bases, with 5 bases spanning the gap. The CDR3 length is 13 residues. CDR3: CASSQGRNSPLHF. The CDR3 bases are TGCGCCAGCAGCCAAGGGCGAAATTCACCCCTCCACTTT.

V and J are TRBV7-2 and TRBJ1-1; D remains ambiguous. V lost 2 bases, J lost 5 bases, and 6 bases lay in between. Germline loops: CDR1 SGHTA, CDR2 FQGNSA. The CDR3 has 12 residues. CDR3 protein: CASSLWSTEAFF. The DNA of the CDR3 is TGTGCCAGCAGCTTATGGTCGACTGAAGCTTTCTTT.

The V call is TRBV4-2, the J call TRBJ2-5, with TRBD2 as a possible D gene (5 bases). This CDR3 spans 15 amino acids. V was pared by 0 bases and J by 2 bases, with 10 bases between. The germline V gene has CDR1 LGHNA and CDR2 YNFKEQ. This CDR3 is CASSQEGSVQETQYF. CDR3 DNA: TGTGCCAGCAGCCAAGAGGGGAGCGTTCAAGAGACCCAGTACTTC.

This chain connects TRBV4-1 to TRBJ1-1, with D unresolved. V lost 2 bases, J lost 8 bases, and 9 bases lay in between. In germline, CDR1 is MGHRA, CDR2 YSYEKL. The CDR3 is 12 residues long. The CDR3 DNA reads as TGCGCCAGCAGCCAATCCCCGGGAGAAGCTTTCTTT. This sequence encodes CASSQSPGEAFF.

V gene TRBV27 combines with J gene TRBJ2-1; maybe TRBD2 (5 bases). The V and J ends lost 4 bases and 2 bases respectively, with 9 bases between them. The CDR3 is 14 amino acids. The germline V gene has CDR1 MNHEY and CDR2 SMNVEV (reference sequence). CDR3 DNA: TGTGCCAGCAGTTACGGGGTAGCCTACAATGAGCAGTTCTTC. It codes for CASSYGVAYNEQFF.

The table lists this clonotype with a few counts. This chain uses TRBV23-1 with TRBJ2-7; 7 nucleotides match TRBD1. TRBV23-1 is reported as an ORF; its role is uncertain. The CDR3 spans 16 residues. The ends lost 2 bases at V and 4 bases at J; junction bases unmatched: 11. The CDR3 sequence: CASSQEGTAEMYEQYV. CDR3 DNA sequence: TGCGCCAGCAGTCAAGAGGGGACAGCCGAAATGTACGAGCAGTACGTC.

This clonotype was counted between two and nine times. The V and J genes are TRBV27 and TRBJ1-1; 8 nucleotides agree with TRBD1. The germline V gene encodes CDR1 MNHEY and CDR2 SMNVEV (reference sequence). The CDR3 is made up of 14 amino acids. V gave up 3 bases and J gave up 7 bases; unmatched junction bases: 7. CDR3 in DNA: TGTGCCAGCAGTTTCCTGGACAGGGCAGATGAAGCTTTCTTT. Amino acids: CASSFLDRADEAFF.

This chain uses TRBV10-3 with TRBJ2-7; D may be TRBD1 or TRBD2 (5 bases each). The CDR3 extends over 13 amino acids. In germline, CDR1 is ENHRY, CDR2 SYGVKD. Trimming left V 3 bases short and J 1 base short, with 7 bases between. CDR3 protein: CAISDGGSYEQYV. CDR3 bases: TGTGCCATCAGTGATGGGGGTTCCTACGAGCAGTACGTC.

The rearrangement joins TRBV7-9 to TRBJ1-1; 8 bases match TRBD1. The V segment lost 0 bases and the J segment 7 bases; nucleotides outside the gene matches: 10. The CDR3 loop spans 16 amino acids. Per the germline V gene, CDR1 is SEHNR and CDR2 is FQNEAQ (reference sequence). The CDR3 DNA reads TGTGCCAGCAGCTTAGCCCCACAGGGGGATAAAGATGAAGCTTTCTTT. This encodes CASSLAPQGDKDEAFF.

This clonotype was detected a few times. The chain has TRBV6-1 and TRBJ1-2; D is undetermined. The length of the CDR3 is 11 residues. The V gene's germline CDR1 is MNHNS and CDR2 SASEGT. With 7 bases removed from V and 4 bases from J, the gap between germline ends came to 7 bases. The CDR3 DNA reads as TGTGCCAGCACCGGACGCTATGGCTACACCTTC. This gives the protein CASTGRYGYTF.

V usage is TRBV6-5 and J usage is TRBJ2-5, with D possibly matching TRBD1 (5 bases). V was clipped by 2 bases and J by 4 bases, with 11 bases between them. CDR3 size: 14 residues. CDR1 and CDR2 (germline): MNHEY, SVGAGI. The CDR3 sequence is CASSYRGDGETQYF. The CDR3 DNA follows: TGTGCCAGCAGTTACAGGGGTGACGGAGAGACCCAGTACTTC.

The CDR3: CASSPETVYNEQFF. The CDR3, as DNA: TGTGCCAGCAGCCCAGAGACAGTATACAATGAGCAGTTCTTC. V is TRBV7-9 and J is TRBJ2-1; D might be TRBD1 (5 bases). V was shortened by 5 bases and J by 4 bases, with 12 bases between the two germline ends. The germline CDR1 and CDR2 sequences are SEHNR and FQNEAQ (reference sequence). CDR3 length equals 14 residues.

J is TRBJ1-5 and V is TRBV28; possible D gene TRBD1, 6 bases. Trimming removed 3 bases at V and 4 bases at J, with 16 bases between. The germline V gene encodes CDR1 MDHEN and CDR2 SYDVKM. CDR3 length equals 16 residues. The chain's CDR3 is CASSFPGVGGNQPQHF. The CDR3 coding sequence is TGTGCCAGCAGTTTCCCGGGAGTAGGGGGGAATCAGCCCCAGCATTTT.

V is TRBV7-9 and J is TRBJ1-2; TRBD1 might be the D (5 bases). CDR1 and CDR2 (germline): SEHNR, FQNEAQ (reference sequence). The CDR3 covers 13 residues. V was pared by 5 bases and J by 8 bases, with 15 bases between. The CDR3 loop reads CASSHDPRDGYTF. The CDR3 DNA is TGTGCCAGCAGCCACGACCCCCGGGACGGCTACACCTTC.

This clonotype was observed a single time. The J gene is TRBJ2-1, the V gene TRBV19, with 7 nucleotides matching TRBD1. V was clipped by 3 bases and J by 6 bases; unmatched bases: 2. This CDR3 has 13 residues. Per germline, CDR1 LNHDA and CDR2 SQIVND (reference sequence). Written as DNA, the CDR3 is TGTGCCAGTAGTATCGGACAGGTCAATGAGCAGTTCTTC. Encoded protein: CASSIGQVNEQFF.

This clonotype came up a few times. This rearrangement joins TRBV25-1 to TRBJ2-1, with D possibly matching TRBD1 (5 bases). With 2 bases removed from V and 0 bases from J, the gap between germline ends came to 8 bases. The CDR3 runs 15 residues. Germline CDR1 and CDR2: MGHDK and SYGVNS. CDR3 residues: CASSEQGSSYNEQFF. The CDR3 DNA reads TGTGCCAGCAGTGAACAGGGCAGCTCCTACAATGAGCAGTTCTTC. The variable domain in full, completed from reference TRBV25-1 and TRBJ2-1, reads EADIYQTPRYLVIGTGKKITLECSQTMGHDKMYWYQQDPGMELHLIHYSYGVNSTEKGDLSSESTVSRIRTEHFPLTLESARPSHTSQYLCASSEQGSSYNEQFFGPGTRLTVL.

The chain joins TRBV20-1 to TRBJ2-2, with 11 bases fitting TRBD2. Looked up from germline, CDR1 is DFQATT and CDR2 is SNEGSKA (reference sequence). The CDR3 runs 14 residues. V lost 6 bases and J lost 7; bases outside the gene matches: 7. CDR3 residues: CSAISGGVHGELFF. The CDR3 DNA reads as TGCAGTGCAATTAGCGGGGGGGTTCACGGGGAGCTGTTTTTT.

This clonotype showed up many times. The chain joins TRBV12-3 or TRBV12-4 to TRBJ2-7; D may be TRBD2 (5 bases). Trimming removed 7 bases at V and 5 bases at J, with 18 bases between. The CDR3 contains 14 residues. The CDR3 DNA is TGTGCCAGCACCCTAGGCCCGGGGTGGAACGAGCAGTACTTC. Translation gives CASTLGPGWNEQYF.

This clonotype has a count of ten or more. The chain joins TRBV4-2 to TRBJ1-1; TRBD1 is a possible D gene (6 bases). CDR1 is LGHNA, CDR2 YNFKEQ, per germline. The CDR3 spans 16 residues. The ends were cut back, 0 bases at V and 4 bases at J, with 15 bases in the middle. The CDR3, as DNA: TGTGCCAGCAGCCAAGAGAGGGGGACTCCCCCCACTGAAGCTTTCTTT. Amino acids: CASSQERGTPPTEAFF.

The rearrangement uses TRBV4-3 and TRBJ2-2; TRBD1 agrees at 8 bases. Trimming cost V 8 bases and J 4 bases; bases outside gene matches: 15. Germline loops: CDR1 LGHNA, CDR2 YSLEER. The CDR3 sequence is 17 residues long. CDR3 protein: CASRDRGRISSTGELFF. DNA for the CDR3: TGCGCCAGCCGAGACAGGGGACGGATCTCGTCCACCGGGGAGCTGTTTTTT.

The gene calls are TRBV5-1 and TRBJ2-5; the match to TRBD2 covers 13 bases. The length of the CDR3 is 17 residues. Germline loops: CDR1 SGHRS, CDR2 YFSETQ. Unmatched junction bases numbered 11, after V lost 0 bases and J lost 9 bases. The CDR3 nucleotides are TGCGCCAGCAGCTTGGGGACTAGCGGGGGCTACTACGAGGCCCAGTACTTC. It yields the protein CASSLGTSGGYYEAQYF.

This clonotype was observed a few times. The chain joins TRBV7-6 to TRBJ2-1; 9 nucleotides agree with TRBD2. Germline-derived CDR1 and CDR2 are SGHVS and FNYEAQ. There are 15 residues in the CDR3. V shed 1 base and J 6 bases; nucleotides not matched to a gene: 4. This CDR3 reads CASSLGVAGVNEQFF. In DNA form, the CDR3 reads TGTGCCAGCAGCTTAGGAGTAGCGGGGGTCAATGAGCAGTTCTTC. Combining the CDR3 with reference TRBV7-6 and TRBJ2-1 gives the whole variable domain GAGVSQSPRYKVTKRGQDVALRCDPISGHVSLYWYRQALGQGPEFLTYFNYEAQQDKSGLPNDRFSAERPEGSISTLTIQRTEQRDSAMYRCASSLGVAGVNEQFFGPGTRLTVL.

Details on this clonotype: Compared with germline, one end of the junction differs, possibly owing to a read error. CDR3 in amino acids: CANSYLEIIRRNTEAFF. Written as DNA, the CDR3 is TGTGCCAACAGTTACCTCGAAATTATCAGGAGAAACACTGAAGCTTTCTTT. The rearrangement joins TRBV6-2 or TRBV6-3 to TRBJ1-1; D call uncertain. The CDR3 length is 17 residues. Germline V lookup: CDR1 MNHEY, CDR2 SVGEGT.